The present TCR beta chain was sequenced within a study of T-cell reconstitution after alpha-beta-depleted transplantation in children. The CDR3 totals 19 residues. Germline CDR1 and CDR2: SGHTA and FQGNSA. V lost 7 bases and J lost 0, with 22 bases in between. This sample's TCRbeta library carried unique molecular identifier barcodes. TCRdb itself ran the PCR reads through MiXCR, one entry per CDR3 protein. The table records fewer than 130,000 distinct CDR3 sequences, over 9% of them present only once. This clonotype was recorded at least ten times. The sample here was PBMCs from the stem cell graft donor, taken from the stem cell graft. This chain joins TRBV7-2 and TRBJ1-6, with no clear D. The receptor was derived from a human donor who donated a stem cell graft to a child with acute lymphoblastic leukemia. The CDR3 loop reads CASTGPATTTSSYNSPLHF. The DNA for the CDR3 is TGTGCCAGCACCGGTCCCGCTACTACTACTAGCTCCTATAATTCACCCCTCCACTTT.